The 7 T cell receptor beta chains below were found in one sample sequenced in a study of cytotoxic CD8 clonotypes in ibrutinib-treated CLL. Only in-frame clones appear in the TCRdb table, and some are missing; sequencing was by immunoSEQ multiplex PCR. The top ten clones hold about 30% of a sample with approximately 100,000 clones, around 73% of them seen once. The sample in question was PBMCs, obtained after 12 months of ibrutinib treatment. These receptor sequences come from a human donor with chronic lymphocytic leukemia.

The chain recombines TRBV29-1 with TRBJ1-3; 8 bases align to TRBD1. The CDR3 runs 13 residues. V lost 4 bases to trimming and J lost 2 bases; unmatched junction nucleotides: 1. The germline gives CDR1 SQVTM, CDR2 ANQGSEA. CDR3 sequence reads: CSVGTGPGNTIYF. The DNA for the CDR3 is TGCAGCGTTGGGACAGGGCCTGGAAACACCATATATTTT. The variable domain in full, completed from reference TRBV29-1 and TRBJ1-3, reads SAVISQKPSRDICQRGTSLTIQCQVDSQVTMMFWYRQQPGQSLTLIATANQGSEATYESGFVIDKFPISRPNLTFSTLTVSNMSPEDSSIYLCSVGTGPGNTIYFGEGSWLTVV.

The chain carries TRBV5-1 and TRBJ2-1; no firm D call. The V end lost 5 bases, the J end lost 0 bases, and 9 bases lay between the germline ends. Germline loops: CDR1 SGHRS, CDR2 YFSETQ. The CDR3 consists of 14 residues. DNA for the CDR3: TGCGCCAGCAGGGGCGTTGGCTCCTACAATGAGCAGTTCTTC. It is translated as CASRGVGSYNEQFF. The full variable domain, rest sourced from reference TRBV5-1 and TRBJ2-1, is KAGVTQTPRYLIKTRGQQVTLSCSPISGHRSVSWYQQTPGQGLQFLFEYFSETQRNKGNFPGRFSGRQFSNSRSEMNVSTLELGDSALYLCASRGVGSYNEQFFGPGTRLTVL.

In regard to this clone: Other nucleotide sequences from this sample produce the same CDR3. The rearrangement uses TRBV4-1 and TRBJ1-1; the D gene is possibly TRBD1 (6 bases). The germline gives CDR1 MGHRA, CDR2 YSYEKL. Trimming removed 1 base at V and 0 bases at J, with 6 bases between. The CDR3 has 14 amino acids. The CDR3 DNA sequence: TGCGCCAGCAGCCAAGGGGACATGAACACTGAAGCTTTCTTT. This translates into CASSQGDMNTEAFF.

The CDR3 sequence: CASSKDNYGYTF. The DNA for the CDR3 is TGTGCCAGCAGCAAAGATAACTATGGCTACACCTTC. The genes are TRBV6-5 and TRBJ1-2; D call uncertain. The ends were cut back, 6 bases at V and 1 base at J, with 6 bases in the middle. Per germline, CDR1 MNHEY and CDR2 SVGAGI. The CDR3 is made up of 12 amino acids.

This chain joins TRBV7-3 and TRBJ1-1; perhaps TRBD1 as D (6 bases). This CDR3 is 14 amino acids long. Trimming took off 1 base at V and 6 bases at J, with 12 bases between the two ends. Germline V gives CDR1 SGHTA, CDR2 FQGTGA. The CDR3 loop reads CASSLIGGISEAFF. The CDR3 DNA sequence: TGTGCCAGCAGCTTAATAGGGGGTATCTCTGAAGCTTTCTTT.

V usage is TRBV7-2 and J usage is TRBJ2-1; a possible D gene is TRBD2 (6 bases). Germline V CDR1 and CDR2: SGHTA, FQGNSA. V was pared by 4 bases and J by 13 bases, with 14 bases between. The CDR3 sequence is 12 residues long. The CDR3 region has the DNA TGTGCCAGCAGCTGGCGGGCGGGGCATCAGTTCTTC. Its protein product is CASSWRAGHQFF.

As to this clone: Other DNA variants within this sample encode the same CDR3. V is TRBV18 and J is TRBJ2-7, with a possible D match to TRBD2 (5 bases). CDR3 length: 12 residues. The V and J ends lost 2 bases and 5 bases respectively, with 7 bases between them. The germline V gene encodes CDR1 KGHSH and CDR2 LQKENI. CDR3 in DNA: TGTGCCAGCTCACCATCGGGAAACGAGCAGTACTTC. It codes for CASSPSGNEQYF.